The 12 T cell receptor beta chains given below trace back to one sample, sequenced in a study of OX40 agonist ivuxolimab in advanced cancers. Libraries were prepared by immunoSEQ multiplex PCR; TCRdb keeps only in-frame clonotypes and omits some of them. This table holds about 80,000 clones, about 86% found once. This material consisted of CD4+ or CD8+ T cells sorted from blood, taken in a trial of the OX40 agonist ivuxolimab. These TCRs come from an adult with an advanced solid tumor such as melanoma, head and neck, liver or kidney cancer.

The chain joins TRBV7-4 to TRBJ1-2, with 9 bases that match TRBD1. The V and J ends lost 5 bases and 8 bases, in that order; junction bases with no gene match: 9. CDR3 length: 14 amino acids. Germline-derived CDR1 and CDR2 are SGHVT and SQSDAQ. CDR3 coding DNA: TGTGCCAGCAGCCCGCTAGACAGGGGGGTAGGCTACACCTTC. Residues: CASSPLDRGVGYTF.

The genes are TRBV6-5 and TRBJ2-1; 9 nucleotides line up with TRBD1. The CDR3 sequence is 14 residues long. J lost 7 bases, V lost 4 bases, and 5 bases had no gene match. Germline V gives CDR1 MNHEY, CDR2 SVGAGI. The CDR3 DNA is TGTGCCAGCAGTTCGGGACAGGGTCGTAATGAGCAGTTCTTC. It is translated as CASSSGQGRNEQFF.

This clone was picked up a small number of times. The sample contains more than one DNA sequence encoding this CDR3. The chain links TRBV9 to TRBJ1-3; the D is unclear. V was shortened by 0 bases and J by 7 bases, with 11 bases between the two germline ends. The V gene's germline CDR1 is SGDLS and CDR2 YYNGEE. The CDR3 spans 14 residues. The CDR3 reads CASSVEAGGNTIYF. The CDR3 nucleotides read TGTGCCAGCAGCGTAGAAGCAGGTGGGAACACCATATATTTT. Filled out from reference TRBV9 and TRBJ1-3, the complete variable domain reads DSGVTQTPKHLITATGQRVTLRCSPRSGDLSVYWYQQSLDQGLQFLIQYYNGEERAKGNILERFSAQQFPDLHSELNLSSLELGDSALYFCASSVEAGGNTIYFGEGSWLTVV.

CDR3 sequence reads: CASTLLMGRETQYF. The DNA of the CDR3 is TGCGCCAGCACGCTACTGATGGGGAGAGAGACCCAGTACTTC. The V call is TRBV5-1, the J call TRBJ2-5, with D tentatively TRBD2 (5 bases). This CDR3 contains 14 residues. Deletions cut 6 bases from V and 4 bases from J, with 16 bases between. Germline V gene lookup returns CDR1 SGHRS and CDR2 YFSETQ.

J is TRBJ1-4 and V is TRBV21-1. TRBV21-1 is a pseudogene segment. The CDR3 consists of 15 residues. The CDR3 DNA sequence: TGTGCCAGCAGCGCCACCAGAGCAACTAATGAAAAACTGTTTTTT. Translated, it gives CASSATRATNEKLFF.

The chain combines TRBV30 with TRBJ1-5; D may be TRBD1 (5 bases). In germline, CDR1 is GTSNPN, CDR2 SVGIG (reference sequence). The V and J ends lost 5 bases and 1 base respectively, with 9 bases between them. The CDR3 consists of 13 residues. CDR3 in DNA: TGTGCCTGGGGGGGACGGAGCAATCAGCCCCAGCATTTT. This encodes CAWGGRSNQPQHF.

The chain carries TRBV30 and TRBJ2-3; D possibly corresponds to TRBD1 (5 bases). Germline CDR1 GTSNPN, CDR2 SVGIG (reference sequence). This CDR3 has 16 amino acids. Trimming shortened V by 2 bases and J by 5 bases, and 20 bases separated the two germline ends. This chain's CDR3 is CAWSTAVGLVGDTQYF. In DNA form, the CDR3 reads TGTGCCTGGAGTACCGCCGTGGGGCTAGTAGGAGATACGCAGTATTTT. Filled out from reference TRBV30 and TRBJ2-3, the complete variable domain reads SQTIHQWPATLVQPVGSPLSLECTVEGTSNPNLYWYRQAAGRGLQLLFYSVGIGQISSEVPQNLSASRPQDRQFILSSKKLLLSDSGFYLCAWSTAVGLVGDTQYFGPGTRLTVL.

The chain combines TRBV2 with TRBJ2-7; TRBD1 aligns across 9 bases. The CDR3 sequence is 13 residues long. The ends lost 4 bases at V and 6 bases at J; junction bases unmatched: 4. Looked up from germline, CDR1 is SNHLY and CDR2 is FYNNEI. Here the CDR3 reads CASSVDRGREQYF. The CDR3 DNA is TGTGCCAGCAGTGTGGACAGGGGACGCGAGCAGTACTTC.

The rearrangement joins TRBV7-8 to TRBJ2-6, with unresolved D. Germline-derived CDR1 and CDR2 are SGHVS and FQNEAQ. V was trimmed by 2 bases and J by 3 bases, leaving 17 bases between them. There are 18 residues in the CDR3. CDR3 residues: CASSLTPPLAVGANVLTF. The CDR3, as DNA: TGTGCCAGCAGCTTAACCCCTCCGTTGGCCGTTGGGGCCAACGTCCTGACTTTC.

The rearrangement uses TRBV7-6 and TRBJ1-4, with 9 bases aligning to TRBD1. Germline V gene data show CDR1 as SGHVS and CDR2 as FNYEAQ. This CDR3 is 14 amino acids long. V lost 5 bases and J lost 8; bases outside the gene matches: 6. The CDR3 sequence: CASSPGTGREKLFF. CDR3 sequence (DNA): TGTGCCAGCAGCCCTGGGACAGGGCGCGAAAAACTGTTTTTT.

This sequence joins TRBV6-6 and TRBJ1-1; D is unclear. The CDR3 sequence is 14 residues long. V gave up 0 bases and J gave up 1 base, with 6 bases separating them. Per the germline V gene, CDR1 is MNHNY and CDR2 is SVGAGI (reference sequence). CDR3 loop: CASSYSLGNTEAFF. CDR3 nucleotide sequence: TGTGCCAGCAGTTACTCGTTGGGGAACACTGAAGCTTTCTTT.

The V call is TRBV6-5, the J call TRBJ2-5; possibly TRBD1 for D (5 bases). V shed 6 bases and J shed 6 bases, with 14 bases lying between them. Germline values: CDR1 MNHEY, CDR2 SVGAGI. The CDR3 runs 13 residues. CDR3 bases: TGTGCCAGCAGCCTGGACATGATCAAGACCCAGTACTTC. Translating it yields CASSLDMIKTQYF.